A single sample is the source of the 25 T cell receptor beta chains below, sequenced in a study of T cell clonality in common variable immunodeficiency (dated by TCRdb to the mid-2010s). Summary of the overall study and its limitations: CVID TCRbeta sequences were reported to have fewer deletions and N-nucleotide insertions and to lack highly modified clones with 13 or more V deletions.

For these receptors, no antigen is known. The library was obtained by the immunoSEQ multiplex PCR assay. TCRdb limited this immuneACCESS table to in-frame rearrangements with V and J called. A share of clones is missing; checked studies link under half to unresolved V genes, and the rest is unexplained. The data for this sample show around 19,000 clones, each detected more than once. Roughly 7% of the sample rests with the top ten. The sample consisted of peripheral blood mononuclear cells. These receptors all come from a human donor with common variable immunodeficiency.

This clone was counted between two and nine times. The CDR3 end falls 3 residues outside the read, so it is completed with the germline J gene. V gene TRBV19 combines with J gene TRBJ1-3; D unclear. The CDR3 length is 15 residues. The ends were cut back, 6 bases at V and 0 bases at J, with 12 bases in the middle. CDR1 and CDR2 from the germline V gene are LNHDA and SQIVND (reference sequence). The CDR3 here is CASRSGSTSGNTIYF. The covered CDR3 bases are TGTGCCAGTAGGAGCGGCTCTACCTCTGGAAACACC.

CDR3 sequence: CAWSPTSADGELFF. CDR3 bases read: TGTGCCTGGAGTCCAACTAGCGCCGACGGGGAG. The chain carries TRBV30 and TRBJ2-2, with TRBD2 matching over 7 bases. Read sequence stops 3 residues before the CDR3 end, and the germline J gene provides the missing end. With 2 bases clipped from V and 7 bases from J, the junction kept 7 bases outside the gene matches. The V gene's germline CDR1 is GTSNPN and CDR2 SVGIG (reference sequence). CDR3 length: 14 residues.

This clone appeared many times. The CDR3 sequence is CASSARGASAGANVLTF. CDR3 DNA, as far as it was read: TGTGCCAGCAGTGCCCGGGGGGCGAGTGCTGGGGCCAACGTC. This rearrangement joins TRBV2 to TRBJ2-6, with a possible D match to TRBD2 (7 bases). The CDR3 extends 3 residues past the end of the read, so its final part is completed from the germline J gene. This CDR3 has 17 amino acids. Trimming stripped 4 bases from V and 2 bases from J, with 15 bases between. The germline CDR1 and CDR2 sequences are SNHLY and FYNNEI.

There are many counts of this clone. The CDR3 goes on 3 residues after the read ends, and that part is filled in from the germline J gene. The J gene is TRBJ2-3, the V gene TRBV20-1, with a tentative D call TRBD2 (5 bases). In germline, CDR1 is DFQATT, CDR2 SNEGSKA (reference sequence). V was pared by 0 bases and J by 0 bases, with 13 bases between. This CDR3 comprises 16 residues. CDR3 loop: CSARDPAGTSTDTQYF. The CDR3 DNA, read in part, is TGCAGTGCTAGAGATCCGGCGGGTACAAGCACAGATACG.

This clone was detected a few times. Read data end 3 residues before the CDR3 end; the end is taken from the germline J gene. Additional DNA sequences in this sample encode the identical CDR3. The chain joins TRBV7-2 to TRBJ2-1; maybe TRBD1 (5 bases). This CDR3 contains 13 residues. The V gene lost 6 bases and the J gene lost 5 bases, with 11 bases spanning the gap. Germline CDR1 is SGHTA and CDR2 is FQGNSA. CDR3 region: CASSSRRDNEQFF. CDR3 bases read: TGTGCCAGCAGTTCTCGCAGGGACAATGAG.

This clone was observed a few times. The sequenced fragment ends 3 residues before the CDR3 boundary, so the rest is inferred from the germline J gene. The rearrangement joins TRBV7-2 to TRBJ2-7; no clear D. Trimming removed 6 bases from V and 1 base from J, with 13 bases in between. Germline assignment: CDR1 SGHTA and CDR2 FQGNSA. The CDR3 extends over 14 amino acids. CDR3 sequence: CASSPETLSYEQYF. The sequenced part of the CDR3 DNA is TGTGCCAGCAGTCCCGAGACACTTTCCTACGAG.

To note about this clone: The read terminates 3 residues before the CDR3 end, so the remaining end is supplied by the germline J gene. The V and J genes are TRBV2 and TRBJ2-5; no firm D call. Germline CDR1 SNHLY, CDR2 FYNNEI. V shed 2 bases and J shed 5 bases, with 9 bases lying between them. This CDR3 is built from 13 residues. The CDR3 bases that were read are TGTGCCAGCAGTGAACTAGGAAGGGAGACC. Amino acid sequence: CASSELGRET. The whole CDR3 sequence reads CASSELGRETQYF.

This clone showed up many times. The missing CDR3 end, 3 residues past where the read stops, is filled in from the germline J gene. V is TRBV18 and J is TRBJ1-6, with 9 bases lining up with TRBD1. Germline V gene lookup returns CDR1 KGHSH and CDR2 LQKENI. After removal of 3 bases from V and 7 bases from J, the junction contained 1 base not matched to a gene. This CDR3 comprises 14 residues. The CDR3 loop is CASSPGTGNSPLHF. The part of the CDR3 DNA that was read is TGTGCCAGCTCACCCGGGACAGGGAATTCACCC.

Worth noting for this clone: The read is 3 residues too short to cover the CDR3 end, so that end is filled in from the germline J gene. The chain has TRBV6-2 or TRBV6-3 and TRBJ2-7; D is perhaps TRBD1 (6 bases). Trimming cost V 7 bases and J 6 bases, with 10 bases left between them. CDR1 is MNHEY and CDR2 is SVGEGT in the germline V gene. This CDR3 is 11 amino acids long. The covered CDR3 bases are TGTGCCAGCACCGCAGGGGTCGAG. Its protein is CASTAGVE. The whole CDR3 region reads CASTAGVEQYF.

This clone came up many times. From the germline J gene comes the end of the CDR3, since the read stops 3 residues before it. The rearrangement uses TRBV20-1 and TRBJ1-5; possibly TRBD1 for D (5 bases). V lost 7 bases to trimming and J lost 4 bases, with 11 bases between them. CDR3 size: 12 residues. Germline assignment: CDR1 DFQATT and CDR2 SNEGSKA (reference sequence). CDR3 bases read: TGCAGTGGTACGGGGGGGAATCAGCCC. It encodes CSGTGGNQP. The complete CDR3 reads CSGTGGNQPQHF.

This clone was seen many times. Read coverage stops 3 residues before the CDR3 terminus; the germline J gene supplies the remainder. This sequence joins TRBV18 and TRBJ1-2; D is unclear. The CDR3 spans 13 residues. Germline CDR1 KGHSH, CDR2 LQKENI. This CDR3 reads CASSPPPGRGYTF. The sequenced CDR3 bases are TGTGCCAGCTCACCACCTCCAGGCCGGGGC.

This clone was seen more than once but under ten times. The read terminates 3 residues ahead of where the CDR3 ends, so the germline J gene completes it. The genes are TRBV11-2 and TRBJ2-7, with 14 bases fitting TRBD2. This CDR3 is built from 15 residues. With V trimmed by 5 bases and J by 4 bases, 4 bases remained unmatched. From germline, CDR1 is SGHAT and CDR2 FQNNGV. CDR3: CASSAGTSGRYEQYF. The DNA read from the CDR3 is TGTGCCAGCAGCGCCGGGACTAGCGGGAGATACGAG.

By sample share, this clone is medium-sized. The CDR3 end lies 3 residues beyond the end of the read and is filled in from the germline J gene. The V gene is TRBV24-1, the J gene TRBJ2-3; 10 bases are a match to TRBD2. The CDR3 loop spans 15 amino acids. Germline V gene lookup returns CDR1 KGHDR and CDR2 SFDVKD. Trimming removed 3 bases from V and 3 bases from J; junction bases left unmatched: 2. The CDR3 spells CATSDGTSATDTQYF. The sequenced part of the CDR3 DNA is TGTGCCACCAGTGATGGGACTAGCGCAACAGATACG.

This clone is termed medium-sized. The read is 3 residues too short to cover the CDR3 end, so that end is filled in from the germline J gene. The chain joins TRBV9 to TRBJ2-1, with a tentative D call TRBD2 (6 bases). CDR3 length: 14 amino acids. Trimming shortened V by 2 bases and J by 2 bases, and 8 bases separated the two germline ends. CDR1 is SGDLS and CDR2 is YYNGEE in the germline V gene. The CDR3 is CASSVGGPYNEQFF. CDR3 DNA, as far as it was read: TGTGCCAGCAGCGTTGGAGGGCCCTACAATGAG.

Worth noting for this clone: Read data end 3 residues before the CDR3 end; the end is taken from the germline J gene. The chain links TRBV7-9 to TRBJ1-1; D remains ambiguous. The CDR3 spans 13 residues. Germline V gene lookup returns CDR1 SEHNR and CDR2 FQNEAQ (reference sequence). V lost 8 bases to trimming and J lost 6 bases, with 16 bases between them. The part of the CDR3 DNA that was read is TGTGCCAGCCGCAAGGGCAGTGGGTCTGAA. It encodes CASRKGSGSE. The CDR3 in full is CASRKGSGSEAFF.

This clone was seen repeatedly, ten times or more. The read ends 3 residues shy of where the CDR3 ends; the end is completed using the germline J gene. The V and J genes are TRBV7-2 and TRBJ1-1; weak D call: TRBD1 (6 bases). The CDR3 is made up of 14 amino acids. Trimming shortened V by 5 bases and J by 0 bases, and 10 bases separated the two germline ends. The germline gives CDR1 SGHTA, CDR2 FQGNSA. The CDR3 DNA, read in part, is TGTGCCAGCAGCCCCCAGGGGTTGAACACTGAA. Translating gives CASSPQGLNTE. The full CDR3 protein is CASSPQGLNTEAFF.

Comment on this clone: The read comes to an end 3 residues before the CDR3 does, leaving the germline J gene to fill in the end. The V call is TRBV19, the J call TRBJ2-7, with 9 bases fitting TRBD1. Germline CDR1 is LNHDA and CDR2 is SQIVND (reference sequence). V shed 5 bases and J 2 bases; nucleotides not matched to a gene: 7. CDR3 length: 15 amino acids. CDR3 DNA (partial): TGTGCCAGTAGTCCCGGACAGGGGCCAGCCTACGAG. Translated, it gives CASSPGQGPAYE. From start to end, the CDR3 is CASSPGQGPAYEQYF. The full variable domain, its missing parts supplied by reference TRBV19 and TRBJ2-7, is DGGITQSPKYLFRKEGQNVTLSCEQNLNHDAMYWYRQDPGQGLRLIYYSQIVNDFQKGDIAEGYSVSREKKESFPLTVTSAQKNPTAFYLCASSPGQGPAYEQYFGPGTRLTVT.

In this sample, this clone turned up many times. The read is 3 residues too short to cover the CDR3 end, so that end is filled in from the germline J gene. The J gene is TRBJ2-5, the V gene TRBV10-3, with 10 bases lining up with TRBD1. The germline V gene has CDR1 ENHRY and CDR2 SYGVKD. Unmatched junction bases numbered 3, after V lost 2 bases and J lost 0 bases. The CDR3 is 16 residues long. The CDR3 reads CAISERTGGYQETQYF. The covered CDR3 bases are TGTGCCATCAGTGAGCGGACAGGGGGGTACCAAGAGACC.

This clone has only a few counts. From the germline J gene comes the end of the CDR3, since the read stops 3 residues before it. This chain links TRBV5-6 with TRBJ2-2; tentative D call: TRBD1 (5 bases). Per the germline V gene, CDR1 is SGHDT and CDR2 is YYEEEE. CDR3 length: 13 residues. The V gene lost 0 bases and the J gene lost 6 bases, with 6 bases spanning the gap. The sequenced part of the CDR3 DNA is TGTGCCAGCAGCTTGGGCAGGGCCGGGGAG. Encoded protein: CASSLGRAGE. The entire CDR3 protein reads CASSLGRAGELFF.

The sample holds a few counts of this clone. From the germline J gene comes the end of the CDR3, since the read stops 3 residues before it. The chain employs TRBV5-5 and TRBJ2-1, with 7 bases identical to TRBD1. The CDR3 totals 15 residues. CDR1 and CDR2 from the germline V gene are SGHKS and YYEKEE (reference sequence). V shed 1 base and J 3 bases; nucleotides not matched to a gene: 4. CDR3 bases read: TGTGCCAGCAGCTTGTACGGGACAGACTACAATGAG. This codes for CASSLYGTDYNE. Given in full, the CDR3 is CASSLYGTDYNEQFF.

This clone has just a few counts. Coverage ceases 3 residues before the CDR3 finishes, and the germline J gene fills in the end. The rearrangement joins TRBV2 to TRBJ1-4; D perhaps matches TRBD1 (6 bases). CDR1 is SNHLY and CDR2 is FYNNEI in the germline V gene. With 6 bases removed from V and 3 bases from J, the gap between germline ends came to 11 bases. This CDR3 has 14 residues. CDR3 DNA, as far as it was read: TGTGCCAGCAGGGCCAGGGGTGCTAATGAAAAA. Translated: CASRARGANEK. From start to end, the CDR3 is CASRARGANEKLFF.

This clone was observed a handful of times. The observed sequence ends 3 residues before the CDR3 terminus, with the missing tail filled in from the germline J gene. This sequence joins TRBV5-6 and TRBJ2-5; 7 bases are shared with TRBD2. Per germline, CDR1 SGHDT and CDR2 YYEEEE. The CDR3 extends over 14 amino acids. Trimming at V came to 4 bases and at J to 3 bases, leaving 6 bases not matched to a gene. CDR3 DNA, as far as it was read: TGTGCCAGCAGCAGCGGCGGGAGAGAAGAGACC. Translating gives CASSSGGREET. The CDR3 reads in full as CASSSGGREETQYF.

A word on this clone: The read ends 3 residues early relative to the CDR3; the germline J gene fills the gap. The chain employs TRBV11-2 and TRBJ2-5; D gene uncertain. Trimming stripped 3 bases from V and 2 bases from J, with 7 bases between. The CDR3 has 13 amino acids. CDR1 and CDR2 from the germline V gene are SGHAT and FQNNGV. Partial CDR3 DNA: TGTGCCAGCAGCTTGTGGCAGCAAGAGACC. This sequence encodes CASSLWQQET. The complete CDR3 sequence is CASSLWQQETQYF.

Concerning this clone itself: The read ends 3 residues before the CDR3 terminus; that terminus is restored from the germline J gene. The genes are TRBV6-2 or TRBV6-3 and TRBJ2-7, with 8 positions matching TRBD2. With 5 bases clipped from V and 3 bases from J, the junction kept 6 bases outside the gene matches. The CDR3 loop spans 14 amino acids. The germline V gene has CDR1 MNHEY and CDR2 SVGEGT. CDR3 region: CASSAGGAGYEQYF. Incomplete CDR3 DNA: TGTGCCAGCAGTGCGGGGGGAGCCGGCTACGAG.

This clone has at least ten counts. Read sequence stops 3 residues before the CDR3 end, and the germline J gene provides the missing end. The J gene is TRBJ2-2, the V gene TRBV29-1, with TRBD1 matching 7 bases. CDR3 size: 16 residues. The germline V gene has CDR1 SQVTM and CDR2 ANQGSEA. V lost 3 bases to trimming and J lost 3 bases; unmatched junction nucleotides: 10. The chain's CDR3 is CSVELSGTAYTGELFF. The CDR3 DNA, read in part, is TGCAGCGTTGAGTTATCAGGGACAGCCTACACCGGGGAG.